The next 23 T cell receptor beta chains were all read from a single sample in a study of T cells in localized non-small cell lung cancer. Sequenced by immunoSEQ multiplex PCR; TCRdb stores in-frame clones only, minus some. The sample holds 40,000 to 65,000 clones, around nine tenths seen once. The specimen was PBMCs, collected before any cancer treatment. All receptors derive from a female donor with stage II lung adenocarcinoma.

The V and J genes are TRBV18 and TRBJ2-6, with D perhaps being TRBD1 or TRBD2 (5 bases each). Germline V gene lookup returns CDR1 KGHSH and CDR2 LQKENI. V was trimmed by 3 bases and J by 2 bases, leaving 14 bases between them. The CDR3 runs 17 residues. CDR3 sequence: CASSPSLPGPGANVLTF. Here the CDR3 DNA reads TGTGCCAGCTCACCCTCCTTGCCGGGGCCTGGGGCCAACGTCCTGACTTTC.

The chain uses TRBV27 and TRBJ2-5; 9 bases are a match to TRBD1. Germline V gives CDR1 MNHEY, CDR2 SMNVEV (reference sequence). Unmatched junction bases numbered 9, after V lost 5 bases and J lost 5 bases. The CDR3 is 15 residues long. CDR3 coding DNA: TGTGCCAGCAGTCGGACGGACAGGGGCTACGAGACCCAGTACTTC. Translation gives CASSRTDRGYETQYF.

The gene calls are TRBV2 and TRBJ2-2; the D gene could be TRBD1 or TRBD2 (5 bases each). CDR3 length equals 12 residues. Germline assignment: CDR1 SNHLY and CDR2 FYNNEI. V shed 7 bases and J shed 8 bases, with 11 bases lying between them. CDR3 region: CASILRGGELFF. DNA for the CDR3: TGTGCCAGCATACTGAGGGGAGGGGAGCTGTTTTTT.

The chain is built from TRBV27 and TRBJ1-2; D is undetermined. The CDR3 has 15 residues. The V end lost 4 bases, the J end lost 1 base, and 13 bases lay between the germline ends. The V gene's germline CDR1 is MNHEY and CDR2 SMNVEV (reference sequence). The CDR3 coding sequence is TGTGCCAGCAGTTCGGGCAGTCCCTTTAACTATGGCTACACCTTC. Translated, it gives CASSSGSPFNYGYTF.

The chain uses TRBV13 and TRBJ2-7; D is tentatively TRBD1 or TRBD2 (6 bases each). This CDR3 spans 15 amino acids. Trimming removed 0 bases at V and 4 bases at J, with 13 bases between. Per the germline V gene, CDR1 is PRHDT and CDR2 is FYEKMQ (reference sequence). Written as DNA, the CDR3 is TGTGCCAGCAGCTTAGGAGGGGGGTCATGGTACGAGCAGTACTTC. It yields the protein CASSLGGGSWYEQYF.

In DNA form, the CDR3 reads TGTGCCATCAATCCGGGACTAGCAAGCACAGATACGCAGTATTTT. It translates to CAINPGLASTDTQYF. The gene calls are TRBV10-3 and TRBJ2-3; 9 nucleotides line up with TRBD2. With 7 bases clipped from V and 0 bases from J, the junction kept 5 bases outside the gene matches. Looked up from germline, CDR1 is ENHRY and CDR2 is SYGVKD. The CDR3 is 15 amino acids.

The chain is built from TRBV27 and TRBJ1-1; TRBD1 aligns across 7 bases. The CDR3 has 15 amino acids. Germline CDR1 is MNHEY and CDR2 is SMNVEV (reference sequence). Losses at the gene ends were 5 bases for V and 5 bases for J; bases not matched to a gene: 11. The CDR3 loop is CASSPGQGGYTEAFF. The CDR3 bases are TGTGCCAGCAGTCCCGGCCAAGGGGGCTATACTGAAGCTTTCTTT.

The V gene is TRBV2, the J gene TRBJ1-1; no clear D gene. Deletions cut 7 bases from V and 3 bases from J, with 12 bases between. Germline assignment: CDR1 SNHLY and CDR2 FYNNEI. The CDR3 is 13 residues long. CDR3 bases: TGTGCCAGCAAAGGAGTAGGGCACACTGAAGCTTTCTTT. Protein: CASKGVGHTEAFF. Full variable domain (outside the CDR3, taken from reference TRBV2 and TRBJ1-1): EPEVTQTPSHQVTQMGQEVILRCVPISNHLYFYWYRQILGQKVEFLVSFYNNEISEKSEIFDDQFSVERPDGSNFTLKIRSTKLEDSAMYFCASKGVGHTEAFFGQGTRLTVV.

This clone was found a few times. The J gene is TRBJ1-1, the V gene TRBV6-5, with D maybe TRBD1 (5 bases). The CDR3 spans 13 residues. V was cut by 2 bases and J by 1 base, with 5 bases left in between. Germline V gene lookup returns CDR1 MNHEY and CDR2 SVGAGI. The CDR3 here is CASSYGGNTEAFF. The CDR3 DNA follows: TGTGCCAGCAGTTACGGGGGGAACACTGAAGCTTTCTTT.

This chain connects TRBV27 to TRBJ1-4; D is undetermined. This CDR3 spans 17 amino acids. CDR1 is MNHEY, CDR2 SMNVEV, per germline (reference sequence). In DNA, the CDR3 is TGTCATCTGTCGGCCTGTGTCCCTGGGGTGGCTAATGAAAAACTGTTTTTT. Protein: CHLSACVPGVANEKLFF.

The J gene is TRBJ1-5, the V gene TRBV19; D gene unclear. Germline loops: CDR1 LNHDA, CDR2 SQIVND (reference sequence). The CDR3 runs 13 residues. Deletions cut 0 bases from V and 5 bases from J, with 5 bases between. As DNA, the CDR3 is TGTGCCAGTAGTATAGATCTCGATCAGCCCCAGCATTTT. Encoded protein: CASSIDLDQPQHF.

This sequence joins TRBV18 and TRBJ1-5; D is uncertain. CDR3 length: 13 residues. Germline V gene data show CDR1 as KGHSH and CDR2 as LQKENI. The ends were cut back, 3 bases at V and 2 bases at J, with 5 bases in the middle. CDR3 nucleotide sequence: TGTGCCAGCTCACCGGACCGCAATCAGCCCCAGCATTTT. Amino acids: CASSPDRNQPQHF.

This clone was seen only once. The chain uses TRBV6-5 and TRBJ1-1; tentative D call: TRBD1 (5 bases). Trimming shortened V by 6 bases and J by 1 base, and 15 bases separated the two germline ends. The V gene's germline CDR1 is MNHEY and CDR2 SVGAGI. The CDR3 covers 15 residues. The CDR3 DNA sequence: TGTGCCAGCAGCCCTCCAGGGTTTAGGAACACTGAAGCTTTCTTT. The encoded protein is CASSPPGFRNTEAFF.

The chain employs TRBV12-5 and TRBJ1-4, with D tentatively TRBD1 (6 bases). V was cut by 2 bases and J by 8 bases, with 18 bases left in between. CDR3 length: 16 residues. Germline loops: CDR1 LGHNT, CDR2 FRNRAP. CDR3 in DNA: TGTGCTAGTGGTTTGCCTGGGACATCGGGGAACGAAAAACTGTTTTTT. It yields the protein CASGLPGTSGNEKLFF.

The chain has TRBV28 and TRBJ1-2; TRBD1 might be the D (5 bases). The CDR3 has 12 amino acids. Germline V gives CDR1 MDHEN, CDR2 SYDVKM. Deletions cut 6 bases from V and 8 bases from J, with 13 bases between. CDR3 residues: CASRFRDRGYTF. Here the CDR3 DNA reads TGTGCCAGCAGATTCAGGGATCGCGGCTACACCTTC.

This CDR3 reads CASSGSFGNNEQFF. CDR3 in DNA: TGTGCCAGCAGCGGAAGCTTTGGGAACAATGAGCAGTTCTTC. This chain links TRBV9 with TRBJ2-1; D remains ambiguous. This CDR3 has 14 amino acids. The germline V and J ends were trimmed by 3 bases and 5 bases, with 12 bases remaining between them. Per germline, CDR1 SGDLS and CDR2 YYNGEE.

This clone was detected a few times. The chain recombines TRBV30 with TRBJ1-6; the D gene is possibly TRBD1 (5 bases). Trimming stripped 1 base from V and 7 bases from J, with 14 bases between. Germline V gives CDR1 GTSNPN, CDR2 SVGIG (reference sequence). The CDR3 runs 15 residues. CDR3 loop: CAWSGDGQTNSPLHF. DNA for the CDR3: TGTGCCTGGAGTGGAGACGGACAAACAAATTCACCCCTCCACTTT.

The V gene is TRBV5-4, the J gene TRBJ2-5, with 8 positions matching TRBD1. The CDR3 runs 15 residues. V was pared by 0 bases and J by 2 bases, with 3 bases of the junction left unmatched. Germline-derived CDR1 and CDR2 are SGHNT and YYREEE (reference sequence). In nucleotides, the CDR3 is TGTGCCAGCAGCTTGGCCACAGGGGGGCAAGAGACCCAGTACTTC. It yields the protein CASSLATGGQETQYF.

This chain connects TRBV4-2 to TRBJ2-1; TRBD2 agrees at 9 bases. The CDR3 spans 15 residues. V lost 5 bases, J lost 7 bases, and 9 bases stayed unmatched. Per the germline V gene, CDR1 is LGHNA and CDR2 is YNFKEQ. The CDR3 region is CASSDVSGGLNEQFF. CDR3 sequence (DNA): TGTGCCAGCAGCGATGTTAGCGGGGGTTTAAATGAGCAGTTCTTC.

V gene TRBV5-5 combines with J gene TRBJ2-6; tentatively, D is TRBD2 (5 bases). CDR3 size: 16 residues. Trimming shortened V by 4 bases and J by 1 base, and 12 bases separated the two germline ends. Germline lookup yields CDR1 SGHKS and CDR2 YYEKEE (reference sequence). This chain's CDR3 is CASSPVGRSGANVLTF. As DNA, the CDR3 is TGTGCCAGCAGCCCAGTAGGGAGATCTGGGGCCAACGTCCTGACTTTC.

Comment on this clone: Distinct nucleotide sequences in the sample also encode this CDR3. This chain uses TRBV28 with TRBJ1-2; 9 positions match TRBD1. This CDR3 is 12 amino acids long. After removal of 6 bases from V and 4 bases from J, the junction contained 0 bases not matched to a gene. CDR1 and CDR2 from the germline V gene are MDHEN and SYDVKM. The CDR3 loop is CASRTGGYGYTF. Here the CDR3 DNA reads TGTGCCAGCAGGACAGGGGGCTATGGCTACACCTTC.

The J gene is TRBJ1-5, the V gene TRBV4-1; TRBD1 agrees at 9 bases. Germline loops: CDR1 MGHRA, CDR2 YSYEKL. V lost 5 bases, J lost 6 bases, and 8 bases stayed unmatched. The CDR3 has 15 residues. The CDR3 loop is CASSSQTGGSQPQHF. DNA for the CDR3: TGCGCCAGCAGCTCACAGACAGGGGGAAGTCAGCCCCAGCATTTT.

The chain carries TRBV7-9 and TRBJ2-7; 7 bases map to TRBD1. This CDR3 has 14 residues. V trimming: 5 bases; J trimming: 0 bases; junction bases outside the gene matches: 4. The germline V gene encodes CDR1 SEHNR and CDR2 FQNEAQ (reference sequence). CDR3 protein: CASSPTGSSYEQYF. The CDR3, as DNA: TGTGCCAGCAGCCCGACAGGGAGCTCCTACGAGCAGTACTTC.